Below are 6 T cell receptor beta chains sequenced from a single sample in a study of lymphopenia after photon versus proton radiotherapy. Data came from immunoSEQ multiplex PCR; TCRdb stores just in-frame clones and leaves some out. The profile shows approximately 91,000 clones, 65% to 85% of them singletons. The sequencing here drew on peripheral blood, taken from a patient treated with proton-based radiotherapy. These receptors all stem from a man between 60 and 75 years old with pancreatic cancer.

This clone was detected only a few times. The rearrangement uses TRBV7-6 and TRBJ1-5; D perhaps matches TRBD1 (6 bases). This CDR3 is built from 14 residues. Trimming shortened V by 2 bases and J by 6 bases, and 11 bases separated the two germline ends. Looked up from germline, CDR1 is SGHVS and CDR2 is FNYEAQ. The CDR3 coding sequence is TGTGCCAGCAGCTTAATACAGGGCGGTCAGCCCCAGCATTTT. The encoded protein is CASSLIQGGQPQHF.

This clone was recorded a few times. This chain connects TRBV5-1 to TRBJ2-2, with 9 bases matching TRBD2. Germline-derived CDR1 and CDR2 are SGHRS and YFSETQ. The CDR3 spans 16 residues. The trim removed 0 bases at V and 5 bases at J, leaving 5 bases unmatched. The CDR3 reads CASSLELAGGTGELFF. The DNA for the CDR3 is TGCGCCAGCAGCTTGGAACTAGCGGGTGGAACCGGGGAGCTGTTTTTT.

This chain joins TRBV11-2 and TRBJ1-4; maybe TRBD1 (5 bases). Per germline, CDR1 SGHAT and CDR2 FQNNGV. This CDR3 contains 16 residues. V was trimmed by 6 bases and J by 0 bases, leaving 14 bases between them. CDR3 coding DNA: TGTGCCAGCAGGCAGGGCAGGTCTGCAACTAATGAAAAACTGTTTTTT. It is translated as CASRQGRSATNEKLFF. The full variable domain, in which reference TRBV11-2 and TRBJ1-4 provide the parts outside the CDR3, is EAGVAQSPRYKIIEKRQSVAFWCNPISGHATLYWYQQILGQGPKLLIQFQNNGVVDDSQLPKDRFSAERLKGVDSTLKIQPAKLEDSAVYLCASRQGRSATNEKLFFGSGTQLSVL.

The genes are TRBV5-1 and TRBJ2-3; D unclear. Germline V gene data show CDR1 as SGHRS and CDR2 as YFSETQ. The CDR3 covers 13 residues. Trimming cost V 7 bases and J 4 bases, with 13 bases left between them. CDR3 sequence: CASRASSSDTQYF. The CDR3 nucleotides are TGCGCCAGCCGGGCCAGCAGCTCAGATACGCAGTATTTT.

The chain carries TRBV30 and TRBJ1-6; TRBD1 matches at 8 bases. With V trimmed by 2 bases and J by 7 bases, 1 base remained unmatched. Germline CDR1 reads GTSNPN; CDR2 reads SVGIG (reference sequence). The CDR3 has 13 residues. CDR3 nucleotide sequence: TGTGCCTGGAGTCGACAGGGGAATTCACCCCTCCACTTT. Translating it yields CAWSRQGNSPLHF.

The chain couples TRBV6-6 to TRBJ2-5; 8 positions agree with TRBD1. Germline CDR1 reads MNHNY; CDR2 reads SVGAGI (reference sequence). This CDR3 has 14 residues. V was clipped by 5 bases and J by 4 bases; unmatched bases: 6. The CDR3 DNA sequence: TGTGCCAGCAGTGCCCCCAGGGGGCGAGAGACCCAGTACTTC. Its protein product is CASSAPRGRETQYF.